These 14 T cell receptor beta chains were sequenced from one sample in a study of CD8 T cells in ankylosing spondylitis. TCRdb used MiXCR to reprocess the 5' RACE reads, holding one entry per CDR3 protein. The sample records under 30,000 distinct CDR3 sequences, 13% being singletons. The sample consisted of blood. The source is a male donor with ankylosing spondylitis or in good health (not recorded which).

The V and J genes are TRBV9 and TRBJ2-2; tentatively, D is TRBD2 (6 bases). V gave up 5 bases and J gave up 5 bases, with 10 bases separating them. This CDR3 region has 13 residues. Germline-derived CDR1 and CDR2 are SGDLS and YYNGEE. The CDR3 bases are TGTGCCAGCAGTGGACGGGGGACCGGGGAGCTGTTTTTT. As protein: CASSGRGTGELFF.

V is TRBV5-1 and J is TRBJ2-2; 9 bases align to TRBD2. Trimming took 0 bases from V and 6 from J; bases not matched to a gene: 6. Looked up from germline, CDR1 is SGHRS and CDR2 is YFSETQ. This CDR3 is 16 amino acids long. The CDR3 sequence is CASSLAVGLASGELFF. CDR3 sequence (DNA): TGCGCCAGCAGCTTGGCTGTGGGACTAGCATCCGGGGAGCTGTTTTTT.

This clonotype was counted at least ten times. The gene calls are TRBV19 and TRBJ2-3; D is possibly TRBD1 (6 bases). With 8 bases removed from V and 0 bases from J, the gap between germline ends came to 9 bases. The CDR3 contains 13 residues. Germline V gene data show CDR1 as LNHDA and CDR2 as SQIVND (reference sequence). The CDR3 here is CASGQGSTDTQYF. The CDR3 coding sequence is TGTGCCAGTGGTCAGGGGAGCACAGATACGCAGTATTTT. The full variable domain, with the rest looked up from reference TRBV19 and TRBJ2-3, is DGGITQSPKYLFRKEGQNVTLSCEQNLNHDAMYWYRQDPGQGLRLIYYSQIVNDFQKGDIAEGYSVSREKKESFPLTVTSAQKNPTAFYLCASGQGSTDTQYFGPGTRLTVL.

This clonotype was counted ten times or more. V gene TRBV20-1 combines with J gene TRBJ2-2; perhaps TRBD2 as D (5 bases). CDR1 is DFQATT, CDR2 SNEGSKA, per germline (reference sequence). V was cut by 6 bases and J by 4 bases, with 12 bases left in between. This CDR3 has 13 residues. The CDR3: CSAREWGTGELFF. CDR3 in DNA: TGCAGTGCCCGGGAATGGGGCACCGGGGAGCTGTTTTTT.

The chain joins TRBV3-1 to TRBJ1-1; 7 bases are a match to TRBD1. V lost 5 bases and J lost 3; bases outside the gene matches: 3. The CDR3 is 13 amino acids. CDR1 is LGHDT and CDR2 is YNNKEL in the germline V gene (reference sequence). The CDR3, as DNA: TGTGCCAGCAGCTACACAGGGGACACTGAAGCTTTCTTT. This gives the protein CASSYTGDTEAFF.

This clonotype was seen at least ten times. The chain combines TRBV7-9 with TRBJ2-1; the D is unclear. The V gene lost 1 base and the J gene lost 7 bases, with 2 bases spanning the gap. This CDR3 is built from 11 residues. Germline values: CDR1 SEHNR, CDR2 FQNEAQ (reference sequence). The CDR3 spells CASSLVNEQFF. CDR3 in DNA: TGTGCCAGCAGCTTAGTTAATGAGCAGTTCTTC.

This chain uses TRBV6-6 with TRBJ1-1; D gene unclear. Trimming took 2 bases from V and 1 from J, leaving 8 bases between them. The CDR3 is 14 residues long. The germline CDR1 and CDR2 sequences are MNHNY and SVGAGI (reference sequence). The CDR3 DNA is TGTGCCAGCAGTTACAGAATCGGGAACACTGAAGCTTTCTTT. It translates to CASSYRIGNTEAFF.

This clonotype was counted many times. The chain links TRBV6-5 to TRBJ1-1; maybe TRBD1 (6 bases). The CDR3 runs to 12 residues. Trimming took off 5 bases at V and 6 bases at J, with 10 bases between the two ends. Per the germline V gene, CDR1 is MNHEY and CDR2 is SVGAGI. The CDR3 DNA is TGTGCCAGCAGTCGCAGGGGCGCTGAAGCTTTCTTT. Protein product: CASSRRGAEAFF.

In this sample, this clonotype turned up many times. This chain connects TRBV24-1 to TRBJ2-2; 10 bases are shared with TRBD2. This CDR3 is 13 amino acids long. Trimming at V came to 10 bases and at J to 7 bases, leaving 5 bases not matched to a gene. Per germline, CDR1 KGHDR and CDR2 SFDVKD. The CDR3 reads CATLAGVNGELFF. The CDR3 coding sequence is TGTGCCACTCTAGCGGGAGTGAACGGGGAGCTGTTTTTT.

This clonotype was recorded many times. The chain is built from TRBV12-3 or TRBV12-4 and TRBJ2-5, with D possibly being TRBD2 (6 bases). V was clipped by 3 bases and J by 5 bases, with 10 bases between them. This CDR3 comprises 13 residues. The CDR3 is CASSLWRGETQYF. The CDR3 nucleotides read TGTGCCAGCAGTTTGTGGCGGGGCGAGACCCAGTACTTC.

This sequence joins TRBV13 and TRBJ2-3, with D hard to call. CDR1 is PRHDT, CDR2 FYEKMQ, per germline (reference sequence). This CDR3 region has 13 residues. V lost 8 bases, J lost 6 bases, and 15 bases lay in between. This CDR3 reads CASQLGTFDTQYF. CDR3 bases: TGTGCCAGCCAGCTAGGAACCTTCGATACGCAGTATTTT.

This clonotype has ten or more counts. The chain is built from TRBV7-3 and TRBJ2-1; 8 bases are a match to TRBD2. Trimming cost V 5 bases and J 8 bases; bases outside gene matches: 14. CDR3 length equals 16 residues. Germline loops: CDR1 SGHTA, CDR2 FQGTGA. This CDR3 reads CASSMLSLAAYDEQFF. The DNA for the CDR3 is TGTGCCAGCAGCATGCTCTCACTAGCGGCTTACGATGAGCAGTTCTTC.

This clonotype was recorded many times. The gene calls are TRBV27 and TRBJ2-1; D is ambiguous. The CDR3 is 15 amino acids. V shed 3 bases and J shed 9 bases, with 18 bases lying between them. CDR1 is MNHEY and CDR2 is SMNVEV in the germline V gene (reference sequence). CDR3 coding DNA: TGTGCCAGCAGTTTGGTGCGGCCTCTCTACGGTGAGCAGTTCTTC. Translating gives CASSLVRPLYGEQFF.

This clonotype was seen at least ten times. The chain uses TRBV20-1 and TRBJ2-1; D unclear. The CDR3 consists of 15 residues. Trimming shortened V by 1 base and J by 0 bases, and 10 bases separated the two germline ends. Per germline, CDR1 DFQATT and CDR2 SNEGSKA (reference sequence). The CDR3 loop is CSARGAKSSYNEQFF. CDR3 sequence (DNA): TGCAGTGCTAGAGGAGCAAAAAGCTCCTACAATGAGCAGTTCTTC.